One sample yielded the 21 T cell receptor beta chains listed below, sequenced in a study of T cell repertoires in cytomegalovirus infection. Their antigens are not known. TCRdb processed the reads anew with MiXCR; each CDR3 protein has one entry. The sample includes about 480,000 distinct CDR3 sequences, 30% to 40% seen only once; the top ten take roughly a sixth. This material consisted of cultured PBMCs, taken from culture after CMV antigen stimulation. These TCRs come from a human donor in good health (CMV status not recorded). Some clones in this sample may be carry-over from other donors' samples.

J is TRBJ2-1 and V is TRBV27; D is uncertain. Trimming took off 1 base at V and 0 bases at J, with 10 bases between the two ends. This CDR3 comprises 16 residues. CDR1 and CDR2 from the germline V gene are MNHEY and SMNVEV (reference sequence). The CDR3 region has the DNA TGTGCCAGCAGTTTATTAAGGGTCACCTCCTACAATGAGCAGTTCTTC. It yields the protein CASSLLRVTSYNEQFF.

At least ten counts were recorded for this clonotype. V and J are TRBV7-8 and TRBJ1-5; a possible D gene is TRBD1 (6 bases). V lost 0 bases and J lost 7, with 16 bases in between. The CDR3 covers 16 residues. CDR1 is SGHVS, CDR2 FQNEAQ, per germline. CDR3 protein: CASSLAGAGFGQPQHF. As DNA, the CDR3 is TGTGCCAGCAGCTTAGCGGGGGCAGGTTTTGGGCAGCCCCAGCATTTT.

The chain links TRBV12-3 or TRBV12-4 to TRBJ1-1; D possibly corresponds to TRBD1 (5 bases). Between the trimmed V and J ends, which lost 5 bases and 8 bases, there was a span of 21 bases. The CDR3 sequence is 15 residues long. DNA of the CDR3: TGTGCCAGCAGTCCAACGGGGGGGGGTACTGGGGAAGCTTTCTTT. Protein product: CASSPTGGGTGEAFF.

The chain is built from TRBV6-1 and TRBJ2-7; D not certain. CDR3 length equals 15 residues. V lost 5 bases to trimming and J lost 0 bases, with 14 bases between them. The V gene's germline CDR1 is MNHNS and CDR2 SASEGT. CDR3 in DNA: TGTGCCAGCAGTCCCAGACAAGTCCTCTCCTACGAGCAGTACTTC. Its protein product is CASSPRQVLSYEQYF.

This clonotype was recorded at least ten times. The V and J genes are TRBV7-2 and TRBJ2-5; 9 bases are a match to TRBD2. The CDR3 is made up of 17 amino acids. The J segment lost 5 bases and the V segment lost 1 base, leaving 11 bases of the junction unmatched. CDR1 and CDR2 from the germline V gene are SGHTA and FQGNSA. The CDR3 here is CASSLVVTASGTETQYF. In DNA form, the CDR3 reads TGTGCCAGCAGCTTAGTGGTGACGGCTAGCGGGACGGAGACCCAGTACTTC.

The rearrangement joins TRBV11-2 to TRBJ1-4; D perhaps matches TRBD1 (6 bases). CDR3 length: 16 residues. V was pared by 6 bases and J by 10 bases, with 24 bases between. The V gene's germline CDR1 is SGHAT and CDR2 FQNNGV. Written as DNA, the CDR3 is TGTGCCAGCAGTTTTGGGGGCCCGGGCCCCGAGGGAAAACTGTTTTTT. Its translation is CASSFGGPGPEGKLFF. The full variable domain, its missing parts supplied by reference TRBV11-2 and TRBJ1-4, is EAGVAQSPRYKIIEKRQSVAFWCNPISGHATLYWYQQILGQGPKLLIQFQNNGVVDDSQLPKDRFSAERLKGVDSTLKIQPAKLEDSAVYLCASSFGGPGPEGKLFFGSGTQLSVL.

The chain couples TRBV19 to TRBJ1-2, with a tentative D call TRBD1 (6 bases). CDR1 is LNHDA and CDR2 is SQIVND in the germline V gene (reference sequence). V shed 3 bases and J shed 10 bases, with 21 bases lying between them. CDR3 length: 15 amino acids. CDR3 sequence: CASSIGRRAGEYYTF. As DNA, the CDR3 is TGTGCCAGTAGTATCGGGAGGAGGGCAGGGGAGTACTACACCTTC.

This sequence joins TRBV4-1 and TRBJ1-2; 11 bases are shared with TRBD1. The CDR3 has 15 amino acids. With V trimmed by 6 bases and J by 5 bases, 8 bases remained unmatched. Germline V lookup: CDR1 MGHRA, CDR2 YSYEKL. The DNA for the CDR3 is TGCGCCAGCAGACCCGGACAGGGGGCACCTTATGGCTACACCTTC. This encodes CASRPGQGAPYGYTF.

This clonotype was seen a few times. The CDR3, as DNA: TGTGCCTGGAGAGCCGGGACTAGCGGCCAAGAGACCCAGTACTTC. It codes for CAWRAGTSGQETQYF. This chain joins TRBV30 and TRBJ2-5; 11 nucleotides agree with TRBD2. The CDR3 extends over 15 amino acids. The germline gives CDR1 GTSNPN, CDR2 SVGIG (reference sequence). The V gene end was trimmed by 3 bases and the J gene end by 1 base; junction bases not matched to a gene: 4. The full variable domain, rest sourced from reference TRBV30 and TRBJ2-5, is SQTIHQWPATLVQPVGSPLSLECTVEGTSNPNLYWYRQAAGRGLQLLFYSVGIGQISSEVPQNLSASRPQDRQFILSSKKLLLSDSGFYLCAWRAGTSGQETQYFGPGTRLLVL.

The chain couples TRBV7-2 to TRBJ1-2; D is uncertain. V lost 3 bases to trimming and J lost 4 bases, with 9 bases between them. Germline values: CDR1 SGHTA, CDR2 FQGNSA. The length of the CDR3 is 13 residues. The chain's CDR3 is CASSLERAYGYTF. The CDR3 nucleotides read TGTGCCAGCAGCTTGGAGAGGGCCTATGGCTACACCTTC.

The chain links TRBV7-2 to TRBJ1-5; D remains ambiguous. The CDR3 length is 13 residues. Trimming cost V 5 bases and J 6 bases, with 11 bases left between them. Germline CDR1 SGHTA, CDR2 FQGNSA. CDR3 amino acids: CASSPRPGQPQHF. CDR3 DNA sequence: TGTGCCAGCAGCCCCCGGCCGGGTCAGCCCCAGCATTTT. The whole variable domain, filled in from reference TRBV7-2 and TRBJ1-5, reads GAGVSQSPSNKVTEKGKDVELRCDPISGHTALYWYRQSLGQGLEFLIYFQGNSAPDKSGLPSDRFSAERTGGSVSTLTIQRTQQEDSAVYLCASSPRPGQPQHFGDGTRLSIL.

The rearrangement joins TRBV6-2 or TRBV6-3 to TRBJ2-1; 8 positions match TRBD2. J lost 0 bases, V lost 5 bases, and 9 bases had no gene match. This CDR3 contains 17 residues. CDR1 and CDR2 from the germline V gene are MNHEY and SVGEGT. The CDR3 is CASSRGGLRISYNEQFF. The CDR3 DNA is TGTGCCAGCAGTCGGGGGGGTCTAAGGATCTCCTACAATGAGCAGTTCTTC.

J is TRBJ2-2 and V is TRBV7-3, with TRBD2 matching over 13 bases. V trimming: 4 bases; J trimming: 15 bases; junction bases outside the gene matches: 8. Germline V lookup: CDR1 SGHTA, CDR2 FQGTGA. CDR3 length: 14 amino acids. CDR3 DNA sequence: TGTGCCAGCAGCTCCCGGACTAGCGGGAGTAGGTTGTTTTTT. This translates into CASSSRTSGSRLFF.

In regard to this clonotype: Here the CDR3 omits its conserved ending phenylalanine or tryptophan, so a read error is the likely source. The J gene is TRBJ2-7, the V gene TRBV5-5; TRBD2 matches 7 bases. Per germline, CDR1 SGHKS and CDR2 YYEKEE (reference sequence). This CDR3 spans 14 amino acids. V dropped 2 bases and J dropped 3; count of bases not matched to a gene: 5. The DNA for the CDR3 is TGTGCCAGCAGCTTCGCGGGCGGGAGCTACGAGCAGTACCTC. Encoded protein: CASSFAGGSYEQYL.

The chain links TRBV7-2 to TRBJ1-5, with D perhaps TRBD1 (5 bases). The germline V gene encodes CDR1 SGHTA and CDR2 FQGNSA. There are 14 residues in the CDR3. The ends were cut back, 2 bases at V and 9 bases at J, with 14 bases in the middle. CDR3 sequence: CASSLKPSGGPQHF. In nucleotides, the CDR3 is TGTGCCAGCAGCTTAAAGCCATCCGGGGGGCCCCAGCATTTT. Based on the CDR3 plus reference TRBV7-2 and TRBJ1-5, the full variable domain is GAGVSQSPSNKVTEKGKDVELRCDPISGHTALYWYRQSLGQGLEFLIYFQGNSAPDKSGLPSDRFSAERTGGSVSTLTIQRTQQEDSAVYLCASSLKPSGGPQHFGDGTRLSIL.

This clonotype has only a few counts. V usage is TRBV7-3 and J usage is TRBJ2-3, with a weak D call TRBD2 (6 bases). Trimming took off 0 bases at V and 2 bases at J, with 18 bases between the two ends. The germline CDR1 and CDR2 sequences are SGHTA and FQGTGA. The CDR3 is 18 amino acids. The CDR3 nucleotides read TGTGCCAGCAGCTTAACTGTACTAGCCGCGGGTGACACAGATACGCAGTATTTT. Its protein is CASSLTVLAAGDTDTQYF.

This clonotype was recorded a few times. This sequence joins TRBV12-3 or TRBV12-4 and TRBJ2-3; no clear D gene. The CDR3 has 13 amino acids. Trimming left V 6 bases short and J 6 bases short, with 13 bases between. The CDR3 here is CASRIRAGDTQYF. DNA for the CDR3: TGTGCCAGCAGAATCCGAGCCGGGGATACGCAGTATTTT.

This clonotype turned up a few times. This rearrangement joins TRBV7-9 to TRBJ2-7; 13 nucleotides match TRBD2. This CDR3 region has 14 residues. The junction had 3 bases not matched to a gene; V was cut back by 4 bases and J by 6 bases. CDR1 and CDR2 from the germline V gene are SEHNR and FQNEAQ (reference sequence). The CDR3 protein is CASSSGTSGIEQYF. CDR3 bases: TGTGCCAGCAGCTCCGGGACTAGCGGGATCGAGCAGTACTTC.

This chain joins TRBV7-2 and TRBJ2-5; weak D call: TRBD1 (6 bases). The germline V gene has CDR1 SGHTA and CDR2 FQGNSA. The V end lost 3 bases, the J end lost 3 bases, and 8 bases lay between the germline ends. CDR3 length equals 13 residues. The CDR3 nucleotides read TGTGCCAGCAGCTTCTGGACAGAAGAGACCCAGTACTTC. It specifies CASSFWTEETQYF.

This clonotype showed up just a few times. J is TRBJ2-7 and V is TRBV18; TRBD2 is a possible D gene (6 bases). This CDR3 has 14 amino acids. Germline lookup yields CDR1 KGHSH and CDR2 LQKENI. The V gene lost 3 bases and the J gene lost 3 bases, with 12 bases spanning the gap. CDR3 sequence reads: CASSPGGNFYEQYF. CDR3 nucleotides: TGTGCCAGCTCACCTGGCGGGAACTTCTACGAGCAGTACTTC.

V usage is TRBV12-3 or TRBV12-4 and J usage is TRBJ1-1; 9 bases agree with TRBD1. With V trimmed by 11 bases and J by 3 bases, 10 bases remained unmatched. The CDR3 runs 14 residues. CDR3 nucleotide sequence: TGTGCCTCCTCCGGGACAGGGTCTTACACTGAAGCTTTCTTT. Its translation is CASSGTGSYTEAFF.